A selection of T cell receptor beta chains follows, all from one sample in a study of cytomegalovirus exposure and HLA in healthy donors. Profiled with immunoSEQ multiplex PCR; TCRdb holds only in-frame clones, not every one. The sample holds around 140,000 clones, around four fifths seen once. Input material: PBMCs. The receptors here all came from a man in his forties in good health and CMV-seronegative. The CDR3 runs from the conserved cysteine through the conserved F or W.

>TRBJ1-1|TRBV19
CASSFGLFMNTEAFF
>TRBJ1-2|TRBV30
CAWSVLEGNYGYTF
>TRBJ1-1|TRBV5-1
CASSLAAAGETEAFF
>TRBJ2-7|TRBV9
CASSVGQGGINEQYF
>TRBJ2-2|TRBV4-3
CASSQKVKRGSTGELFF
>TRBJ2-7|TRBV4-2
CASSQDLQDRTSHEQYF
>TRBJ1-2|TRBV6-5
CASSKGIGYTF
>TRBJ2-2|TRBV6-1
CASSATSVEGLAGELFF
>TRBJ2-3|TRBV11-2
CASSLDRTDTQYF
>TRBJ2-6|TRBV7-6
CASRWAAGGANVLTF
>TRBJ1-2|TRBV5-5
CASSLVADRVNTF
>TRBJ1-1|TRBV27
CASSPGGGFGTEAFF
>.|TRBV7-9
CASSPVSGGASEQYF
>TRBJ2-1|TRBV7-3
CASSLERVRSNNEQFF
>TRBJ1-4|TRBV7-9
CASSLGRGRTNEKLFF
>TRBJ1-2|TRBV19
CASSMNRQGGYTF
>TRBJ2-1|TRBV27
CASLPSTQGYNEQFF
>TRBJ1-1|TRBV6-1
CASSVEQGTEAFF
>TRBJ2-1|TRBV19
CASSIGEYDEQFF
>TRBJ2-2|TRBV6-5
CASSYRELAYGELFF
>TRBJ2-3|TRBV9
CASSARSGGAPDTQYF
>TRBJ1-4|TRBV28
CASSPPATNEKLFF
>TRBJ2-7|TRBV28
CASSLGGYEQYF
>TRBJ2-1|TRBV6-6
CASSGGGNEQFF
>TRBJ2-2|TRBV29-1
CSVWTSGGGELFF
>TRBJ2-3|TRBV5-1
CASSLGLAGGLVDTQYF
>TRBJ2-1|TRBV6-6
CASSKVGGAEQFF
>TRBJ1-1|TRBV4-3
CASSQDLRGNTEAFF
>TRBJ2-7|TRBV19
CASSISGTDIYEQYF
>TRBJ1-2|TRBV11-2
CASSPPGQGFGYTF
>TRBJ2-5|TRBV9
CASSVASGRASKETQYF
>TRBJ2-7|TRBV6-5
CASSYSGQPALGQYF
>TRBJ2-2|TRBV6-4
CASRRDRGETGELFF
>TRBJ1-2|TRBV5-1
CASSLDARDGYGYTF
>TRBJ2-7|TRBV27
CASSLAGFSDYEQYF
>TRBJ2-7|TRBV6-1
CASSKGTGGFYEQYF
>TRBJ1-5|TRBV7-9
CSSSLGHSNQPQHF
>TRBJ2-7|TRBV6-1
CASRESRDRVYEQYF
>TRBJ2-3|TRBV7-6
CASSSSSGRLDTQYF
>TRBJ1-1|TRBV11-2
CASSLDRGTEAFF
>TRBJ2-7|TRBV7-2
CASSLGLAGGPYEQYF
>TRBJ2-6|TRBV21-1
CASSPQKRRGAFGGANVLTF
>TRBJ2-5|TRBV5-6
CASSLLPVQETQYF
>TRBJ2-6|TRBV27
CASTGSLSGANVLTF
>TRBJ1-2|TRBV27
CASSATGIYGYTF
>TRBJ1-5|TRBV28
CASSPGVHSNQPQHF
>TRBJ1-1|TRBV15
CATSAGQFTEAFF
>TRBJ2-7|TRBV4-2
CASSQEGGTSGRAPYEQYF
>TRBJ2-1|TRBV13
CATTSGGGMIYEQFF
>TRBJ1-4|TRBV4-3
CASSQIIGEVGEKLFF
>TRBJ2-7|TRBV20-1
CSAKRPGHQYF
>TRBJ2-7|TRBV6-6
CASSLWGLEAYEQYF
>TRBJ2-1|TRBV5-5
CASSFGGEQFF
>TRBJ2-3|TRBV5-1
CASWKPGAADTQYF
>TRBJ1-2|TRBV30
CAWSQGEHGYTF
>TRBJ2-7|TRBV5-1
CASSPDRDRGYEQYF
>TRBJ2-1|TRBV7-9
CASSYTSGNEQFF
>TRBJ1-2|TRBV4-1
CASSQVTEGYGYTF
>TRBJ2-5|TRBV19
CASTSDKGETQYF